This T cell receptor (beta chain) emerged from a study of response to subunit inactivated influenza vaccine. At least ten counts were recorded for this clonotype. Antigen specificity is unknown. TCRdb reanalysed the RT-PCR reads using MiXCR and keeps one entry per CDR3 protein. The sample lists roughly 700,000 distinct CDR3 sequences; approximately 14% were seen once. The CDR3 runs to 15 residues. CDR1 and CDR2 from the germline V gene are WSHSY and SAAADI. Trimming took 0 bases from V and 4 from J, leaving 9 bases between them. Findings and caveats of the study: Authors suggested seasonal influenza vaccinations each recruit few new T cells.

This sequence originates from a man between 45 and 60 years old who received an inactivated influenza vaccine. The genes are TRBV10-2 and TRBJ1-4; D call uncertain. The sample consisted of PBMCs from blood, taken around 15 days before vaccination. The CDR3 coding sequence is TGCGCCAGCAGTGAGTCGTCGTTTTATAATGAAAAACTGTTTTTT. It translates to CASSESSFYNEKLFF.